This T cell receptor (beta chain) comes out of a study of CD8 T cells in ankylosing spondylitis. Study-level points and caveats: Clones tied to disease were said to be significantly enriched in matched ankylosing spondylitis synovial fluid.

TCR beta libraries were made by quantitative 5'-RACE with molecular barcodes. TCRdb passed the 5' RACE reads through MiXCR, listing each CDR3 protein once. The table includes some 270,000 distinct CDR3 sequences, about a sixth detected once. There are a few counts of this clonotype. Its antigen remains unknown. The CDR3 is made up of 15 amino acids. Looked up from germline, CDR1 is LNHDA and CDR2 is SQIVND (reference sequence). Trimming stripped 6 bases from V and 3 bases from J, with 18 bases between. This rearrangement joins TRBV19 to TRBJ2-7; D is unclear. This TCR came from a male donor with ankylosing spondylitis or in good health (not recorded which). The sample consisted of blood, either unsorted or a sorted T cell fraction (not recorded which). The CDR3 region is CASSPTGVPGYEQYF. DNA of the CDR3: TGTGCCAGTAGCCCCACGGGTGTGCCGGGCTACGAGCAGTACTTC.